This entry lists 13 T cell receptor beta chains sequenced from one sample in a study of OX40 agonist ivuxolimab in advanced cancers. Profiled with immunoSEQ multiplex PCR; TCRdb holds only in-frame clones, not every one. The data hold 45,000 to 60,000 clones, with roughly three quarters observed a single time. The sequences come from CD4+ or CD8+ T cells sorted from blood, collected in a trial of the OX40 agonist ivuxolimab. These receptors all stem from an adult with an advanced solid tumor such as melanoma, head and neck, liver or kidney cancer.

V is TRBV11-2 and J is TRBJ1-5, with a tentative D call TRBD1 (5 bases). Per the germline V gene, CDR1 is SGHAT and CDR2 is FQNNGV. The CDR3 totals 15 residues. Trimming cost V 5 bases and J 1 base, with 12 bases left between them. The CDR3 DNA reads as TGTGCCAGCAGCCCCATTCGGGGCAGCAATCAGCCCCAGCATTTT. Its protein product is CASSPIRGSNQPQHF. Based on the CDR3 plus reference TRBV11-2 and TRBJ1-5, the full variable domain is EAGVAQSPRYKIIEKRQSVAFWCNPISGHATLYWYQQILGQGPKLLIQFQNNGVVDDSQLPKDRFSAERLKGVDSTLKIQPAKLEDSAVYLCASSPIRGSNQPQHFGDGTRLSIL.

This chain uses TRBV28 with TRBJ2-1; 13 nucleotides match TRBD2. Germline V gives CDR1 MDHEN, CDR2 SYDVKM. The V and J ends lost 2 bases and 7 bases, in that order; junction bases with no gene match: 8. The CDR3 loop spans 17 amino acids. In DNA, the CDR3 is TGTGCCAGCAGTTTAAGGACTAGCGGGAGTCTAGTAAATGAGCAGTTCTTC. It encodes CASSLRTSGSLVNEQFF.

A few counts support this clone. The V call is TRBV27, the J call TRBJ2-7, with 11 bases that match TRBD1. The CDR3 extends over 15 amino acids. The J segment lost 4 bases and the V segment lost 5 bases, leaving 7 bases of the junction unmatched. The germline gives CDR1 MNHEY, CDR2 SMNVEV (reference sequence). The CDR3 DNA is TGTGCCAGCAGTATCAGCGGGACAGGGGGTTACGAGCAGTACTTC. This sequence encodes CASSISGTGGYEQYF.

This chain connects TRBV5-1 to TRBJ2-5, with 9 bases fitting TRBD1. This CDR3 is built from 15 residues. Germline CDR1 and CDR2: SGHRS and YFSETQ. The V and J ends lost 0 bases and 5 bases, in that order; junction bases with no gene match: 5. CDR3 region: CASSLGDRVGETQYF. The CDR3 nucleotides read TGCGCCAGCAGCTTGGGGGACAGGGTTGGGGAGACCCAGTACTTC.

The gene calls are TRBV7-2 and TRBJ1-2; 9 nucleotides align to TRBD1. The V and J ends lost 3 bases and 6 bases, in that order; junction bases with no gene match: 11. Per germline, CDR1 SGHTA and CDR2 FQGNSA. The CDR3 has 16 amino acids. CDR3 amino acids: CASSLGAGQGVDGYTF. As DNA, the CDR3 is TGTGCCAGCAGCTTGGGTGCGGGACAGGGTGTTGATGGCTACACCTTC.

The chain carries TRBV28 and TRBJ1-1, with D perhaps matching TRBD1 (5 bases). The CDR3 is 16 residues long. V lost 6 bases and J 4 bases, leaving 21 bases between the germline ends. Germline CDR1 is MDHEN and CDR2 is SYDVKM. Written as DNA, the CDR3 is TGTGCCAGCAGGACATCGACGGGGCCCTTTTCCACTGAAGCTTTCTTT. It translates to CASRTSTGPFSTEAFF.

The rearrangement uses TRBV6-5 and TRBJ1-2; D unclear. In germline, CDR1 is MNHEY, CDR2 SVGAGI. The V end was cut by 4 bases, the J end by 7 bases, with 13 bases between. The CDR3 extends over 13 amino acids. CDR3 sequence reads: CASSFGGGGGYTF. The CDR3 nucleotides are TGTGCCAGCAGTTTCGGAGGTGGAGGTGGCTACACCTTC.

This chain links TRBV5-4 with TRBJ1-1; D remains ambiguous. V was shortened by 0 bases and J by 5 bases, with 11 bases between the two germline ends. The CDR3 covers 14 residues. Germline V lookup: CDR1 SGHNT, CDR2 YYREEE (reference sequence). The CDR3 region has the DNA TGTGCCAGCAGCTTGGGGGCGGAGGGAACTGAAGCTTTCTTT. Protein sequence: CASSLGAEGTEAFF.

This clone has only one observation. This chain joins TRBV18 and TRBJ2-1, with 9 bases lining up with TRBD2. There are 15 residues in the CDR3. CDR1 KGHSH and CDR2 LQKENI come from the germline V gene. Losses at the gene ends were 6 bases for V and 3 bases for J; bases not matched to a gene: 6. The chain's CDR3 is CASSFSGRIYNEQFF. CDR3 DNA: TGTGCCAGCTCCTTTAGCGGGAGAATCTACAATGAGCAGTTCTTC. Filled out from reference TRBV18 and TRBJ2-1, the complete variable domain reads NAGVMQNPRHLVRRRGQEARLRCSPMKGHSHVYWYRQLPEEGLKFMVYLQKENIIDESGMPKERFSAEFPKEGPSILRIQQVVRGDSAAYFCASSFSGRIYNEQFFGPGTRLTVL.

J is TRBJ2-3 and V is TRBV7-2, with D maybe TRBD2 (5 bases). V shed 2 bases and J shed 5 bases, with 17 bases lying between them. Germline CDR1 and CDR2: SGHTA and FQGNSA. The CDR3 covers 16 residues. The CDR3 bases are TGTGCCAGCAGCTTACATACCGGGGATGGAGAAGATACGCAGTATTTT. Amino acid sequence: CASSLHTGDGEDTQYF.

The DNA for the CDR3 is TGTGCCTGGACCGGGACCGGTGACACTGAAGCTTTCTTT. It is translated as CAWTGTGDTEAFF. The chain carries TRBV30 and TRBJ1-1; D possibly corresponds to TRBD1 (5 bases). The CDR3 consists of 13 residues. The germline V gene encodes CDR1 GTSNPN and CDR2 SVGIG (reference sequence). Trimming shortened V by 4 bases and J by 3 bases, and 12 bases separated the two germline ends.

CDR3 DNA sequence: TGTGCCAGCAGCCCCCTTTCTGGCTACACCTTC. Translation gives CASSPLSGYTF. This rearrangement joins TRBV28 to TRBJ1-2, with D uncertain. Trimming shortened V by 6 bases and J by 7 bases, and 9 bases separated the two germline ends. The CDR3 runs 11 residues. Germline loops: CDR1 MDHEN, CDR2 SYDVKM.

This clone was seen more than once but under ten times. The V gene is TRBV19, the J gene TRBJ2-2; 10 nucleotides line up with TRBD1. This CDR3 is 16 amino acids long. CDR1 and CDR2 from the germline V gene are LNHDA and SQIVND (reference sequence). The V segment lost 7 bases and the J segment 4 bases; nucleotides outside the gene matches: 9. In DNA form, the CDR3 reads TGTGCCAGTATGGGGGGGGACAGGGGCCCCACCGGGGAGCTGTTTTTT. Protein product: CASMGGDRGPTGELFF.